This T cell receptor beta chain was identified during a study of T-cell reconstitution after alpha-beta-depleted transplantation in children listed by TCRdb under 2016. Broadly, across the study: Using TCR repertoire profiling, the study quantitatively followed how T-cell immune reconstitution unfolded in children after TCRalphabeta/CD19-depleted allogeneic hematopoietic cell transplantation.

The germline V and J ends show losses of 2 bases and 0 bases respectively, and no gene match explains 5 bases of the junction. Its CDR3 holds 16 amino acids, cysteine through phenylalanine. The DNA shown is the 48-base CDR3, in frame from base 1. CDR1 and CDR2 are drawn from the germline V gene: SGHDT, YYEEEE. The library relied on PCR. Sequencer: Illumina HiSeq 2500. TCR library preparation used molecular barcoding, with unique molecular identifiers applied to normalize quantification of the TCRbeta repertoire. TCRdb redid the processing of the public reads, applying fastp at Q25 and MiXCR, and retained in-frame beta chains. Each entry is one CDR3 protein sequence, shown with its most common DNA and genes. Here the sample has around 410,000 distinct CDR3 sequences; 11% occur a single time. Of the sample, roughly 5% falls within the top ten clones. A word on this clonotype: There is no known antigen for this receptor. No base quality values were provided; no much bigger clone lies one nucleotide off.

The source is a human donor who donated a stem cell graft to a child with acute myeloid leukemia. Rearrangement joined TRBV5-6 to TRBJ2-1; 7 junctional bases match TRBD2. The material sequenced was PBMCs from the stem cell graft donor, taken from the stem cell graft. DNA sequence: TGTGCCAGCAGCTTTTTCGGGACTAACTCCTACAATGAGCAGTTCTTC. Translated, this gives CASSFFGTNSYNEQFF.